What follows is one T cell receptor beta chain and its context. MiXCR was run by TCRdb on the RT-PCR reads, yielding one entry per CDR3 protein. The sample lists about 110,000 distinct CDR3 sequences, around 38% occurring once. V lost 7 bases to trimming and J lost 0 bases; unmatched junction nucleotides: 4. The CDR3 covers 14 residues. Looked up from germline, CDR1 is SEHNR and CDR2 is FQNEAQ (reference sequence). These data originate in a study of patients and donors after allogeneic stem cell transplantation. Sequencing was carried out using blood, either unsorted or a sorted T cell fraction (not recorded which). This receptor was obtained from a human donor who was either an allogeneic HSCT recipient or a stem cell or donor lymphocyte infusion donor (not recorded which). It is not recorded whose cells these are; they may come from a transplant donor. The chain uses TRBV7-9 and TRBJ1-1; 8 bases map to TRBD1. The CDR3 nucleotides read TGTGCCAGCATCCGGACAGGGATGAACACTGAAGCTTTCTTT. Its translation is CASIRTGMNTEAFF.